This T cell receptor (beta chain) was observed in a study of neoadjuvant nivolumab and ipilimumab in lung cancer. Study-level points and caveats: Resected tumors had greater TCR richness and clonality than uninvolved lung. TCR clonality did not significantly correlate with pathologic tumor regression. Pretherapy blood TCR richness correlated positively with resected tumor richness.

About this clone: Antigen: not known.

Profiled with immunoSEQ multiplex PCR; TCRdb holds only in-frame clones, not every one. The sample shows more than 10,000 clones, approximately 94% of them seen only once. The sequencing used peripheral blood, collected after neoadjuvant nivolumab, alone or with ipilimumab, at or shortly before surgery. This receptor was obtained from an adult with non-small cell lung cancer.

DNA for the CDR3: TGTGCCAGCAGCCAAGCGGGTCGGGACATCTTAACCATATATTTT. It yields the protein CASSQAGRDILTIYF. J is TRBJ1-3 and V is TRBV4-2, with a weak D call TRBD1 (6 bases). The CDR3 is 15 residues long. Germline CDR1 and CDR2: LGHNA and YNFKEQ. With 1 base removed from V and 10 bases from J, the gap between germline ends came to 17 bases.